Listed below are T cell receptor beta chains from one sample, sequenced in a study of blood T cell repertoires in COVID-19. Clones were sequenced by immunoSEQ multiplex PCR, and TCRdb holds only the in-frame ones, with some missing. The sample has 110,000 to 150,000 clones; 88% are singletons. The sequenced material came from peripheral blood. The receptors derive from a man between 65 and 80 years old with acute or convalescent COVID-19. The CDR3 runs from the conserved cysteine through the conserved F or W. Each record gives: V gene, J gene, D gene, clone size, CDR3 protein, CDR3 DNA. The D gene is left open where the match is weak. Clone size is shown for a subset of rows, as once, few, many or a class of expanded clone.

v_call: TRBV10-1
j_call: TRBJ2-2
d_call: -
clone_size: once
cdr3_aa: CASSEGHSGAGELFF
cdr3_nt: TGCGCCAGCAGCGAGGGCCATTCGGGGGCCGGGGAGCTGTTTTTT

v_call: TRBV2
j_call: TRBJ1-3
d_call: -
clone_size: -
cdr3_aa: CASSGGTGGNTIYF
cdr3_nt: TGTGCCAGCAGCGGCGGGACTGGCGGAAACACCATATATTTT

v_call: TRBV14
j_call: TRBJ1-2
d_call: -
clone_size: -
cdr3_aa: CASSQEEPFYGYTF
cdr3_nt: TGTGCCAGCAGCCAAGAGGAGCCGTTCTATGGCTACACCTTC

v_call: TRBV5-8
j_call: TRBJ1-5
d_call: -
clone_size: -
cdr3_aa: CASSRREGGQPQHF
cdr3_nt: TGTGCCAGCAGCCGCAGGGAGGGCGGTCAGCCCCAGCATTTT

v_call: TRBV30
j_call: TRBJ1-2
d_call: TRBD1
clone_size: -
cdr3_aa: CAWSVKGGHGYTF
cdr3_nt: TGTGCCTGGAGTGTAAAAGGGGGCCATGGCTACACCTTC

v_call: TRBV19
j_call: TRBJ1-1
d_call: -
clone_size: -
cdr3_aa: CASNPWGRVEAFF
cdr3_nt: TGTGCCAGTAATCCTTGGGGCAGGGTCGAAGCTTTCTTT

v_call: TRBV6-1
j_call: TRBJ2-3
d_call: -
clone_size: -
cdr3_aa: CASSEGHLLGADTQYF
cdr3_nt: TGTGCCAGCAGTGAAGGCCACCTCCTCGGGGCAGATACGCAGTATTTT

v_call: TRBV29-1
j_call: TRBJ1-3
d_call: TRBD1
clone_size: -
cdr3_aa: CSIRDSGNTIYF
cdr3_nt: TGCAGCATCCGGGACAGTGGAAACACCATATATTTT

v_call: TRBV25-1
j_call: TRBJ1-6
d_call: TRBD1
clone_size: -
cdr3_aa: CASKGLMGQANSPLHF
cdr3_nt: TGTGCCAGCAAGGGGTTAATGGGACAGGCTAATTCACCCCTCCACTTT

v_call: TRBV19
j_call: TRBJ1-1
d_call: TRBD1
clone_size: -
cdr3_aa: CASSPRSDRVTEAFF
cdr3_nt: TGTGCCAGTAGTCCCAGAAGCGACAGGGTGACTGAAGCTTTCTTT

v_call: TRBV6-5
j_call: TRBJ1-2
d_call: -
clone_size: few
cdr3_aa: CASSYAQGNYGYTF
cdr3_nt: TGTGCCAGCAGTTACGCCCAGGGTAACTATGGCTACACCTTC

v_call: TRBV27
j_call: TRBJ1-1
d_call: TRBD1
clone_size: -
cdr3_aa: CASQNTGGIEAFF
cdr3_nt: TGTGCCAGCCAGAACACAGGGGGGATAGAAGCTTTCTTT

v_call: TRBV5-1
j_call: TRBJ2-7
d_call: -
clone_size: -
cdr3_aa: CASSLPLGGRDEQYF
cdr3_nt: TGCGCCAGCAGCTTACCCTTGGGGGGTAGGGACGAGCAGTACTTC

v_call: TRBV11-2
j_call: TRBJ2-7
d_call: TRBD2
clone_size: -
cdr3_aa: CASRRLAGVYEQYF
cdr3_nt: TGTGCCAGCAGAAGACTAGCGGGAGTCTACGAGCAGTACTTC

v_call: TRBV19
j_call: TRBJ1-1
d_call: TRBD1
clone_size: -
cdr3_aa: CASSLRQGAAFF
cdr3_nt: TGTGCCAGTAGTCTTAGACAGGGAGCGGCTTTCTTT

v_call: TRBV3-1/TRBV3-2
j_call: TRBJ1-1
d_call: -
clone_size: once
cdr3_aa: CASSQGGASEAFF
cdr3_nt: TGTGCCAGCAGCCAGGGGGGGGCCTCTGAAGCTTTCTTT